Each of the 14 T cell receptor beta chains below was sequenced from the same sample in a study of cytomegalovirus exposure and HLA in healthy donors. TCRdb's copy holds only in-frame clones and misses some; the assay was immunoSEQ multiplex PCR. Among around 150,000 clones listed, around 80% were seen once. Sequencing was carried out using PBMCs. These TCRs come from a man aged 30-40 years in good health and CMV-seropositive.

The table lists this clone with a few counts. The gene calls are TRBV27 and TRBJ2-2; D might be TRBD2 (5 bases). The CDR3 is made up of 16 amino acids. Germline CDR1 and CDR2: MNHEY and SMNVEV (reference sequence). The ends were cut back, 5 bases at V and 1 base at J, with 14 bases in the middle. The chain's CDR3 is CASSPGIVLNTGELFF. The CDR3 DNA reads TGTGCCAGCAGTCCCGGGATAGTACTGAACACCGGGGAGCTGTTTTTT.

The CDR3: CAISSQETQYF. In DNA, the CDR3 is TGTGCCATCAGTTCGCAAGAGACCCAGTACTTC. This chain links TRBV10-3 with TRBJ2-5; D gene uncertain. The V and J ends lost 5 bases and 2 bases respectively, with 3 bases between them. From germline, CDR1 is ENHRY and CDR2 SYGVKD. This CDR3 comprises 11 residues.

This clone occurred once. The genes are TRBV5-1 and TRBJ1-1; D may be TRBD1 (5 bases). The CDR3 covers 15 residues. Trimming pared 0 bases from V and 3 bases from J, leaving 12 bases between. Germline V CDR1 and CDR2: SGHRS, YFSETQ. In DNA, the CDR3 is TGCGCCAGCAGCTTGGGTCCAGGGACTGACACTGAAGCTTTCTTT. Protein: CASSLGPGTDTEAFF.

The chain has TRBV2 and TRBJ1-2; D unresolved. The CDR3 contains 13 residues. Per germline, CDR1 SNHLY and CDR2 FYNNEI. V lost 0 bases, J lost 8 bases, and 10 bases lay in between. In nucleotides, the CDR3 is TGTGCCAGCAGTGAAGCTAGCCGATACGGCTACACCTTC. Amino acids: CASSEASRYGYTF.

This clone was recorded a few times. This chain links TRBV13 with TRBJ2-7; 14 bases align to TRBD2. This CDR3 has 16 amino acids. With V trimmed by 4 bases and J by 3 bases, 5 bases remained unmatched. Germline V gives CDR1 PRHDT, CDR2 FYEKMQ (reference sequence). In nucleotides, the CDR3 is TGTGCCAGCAGCTCGGGGGGACTAGCGGGGGTCTACGAGCAGTACTTC. The encoded protein is CASSSGGLAGVYEQYF.

The V call is TRBV5-1, the J call TRBJ2-3, with 8 bases fitting TRBD2. CDR3 length: 14 amino acids. CDR1 SGHRS and CDR2 YFSETQ come from the germline V gene. Unmatched junction bases numbered 6, after V lost 4 bases and J lost 5 bases. CDR3 protein: CASSPGTSLDTQYF. DNA for the CDR3: TGCGCCAGCAGCCCTGGGACTAGTTTAGATACGCAGTATTTT.

This clone has ten or more counts. The chain links TRBV7-9 to TRBJ1-3; no firm D call. Trimming removed 0 bases at V and 0 bases at J, with 12 bases between. This CDR3 comprises 17 residues. Germline values: CDR1 SEHNR, CDR2 FQNEAQ (reference sequence). CDR3 nucleotides: TGTGCCAGCAGCTTAGCTGTCAGTCTTCTCTCTGGAAACACCATATATTTT. Amino acid sequence: CASSLAVSLLSGNTIYF. The whole variable domain, remainder taken from reference TRBV7-9 and TRBJ1-3, is DTGVSQNPRHKITKRGQNVTFRCDPISEHNRLYWYRQTLGQGPEFLTYFQNEAQLEKSRLLSDRFSAERPKGSFSTLEIQRTEQGDSAMYLCASSLAVSLLSGNTIYFGEGSWLTVV.

This clone has only a few counts. The rearrangement links TRBV6-5 to TRBJ1-5; D uncertain. This CDR3 is 14 amino acids long. Germline V CDR1 and CDR2: MNHEY, SVGAGI. The CDR3 is CATSRGGSNQPQHF. For the CDR3, the DNA is TGTGCGACCTCCCGCGGAGGAAGCAATCAGCCCCAGCATTTT.

The rearrangement joins TRBV10-3 to TRBJ1-2, with TRBD1 matching over 7 bases. The CDR3 length is 15 residues. J gave up 5 bases and V 3 bases, and 9 bases lay outside the gene matches. Germline CDR1 and CDR2: ENHRY and SYGVKD. The CDR3: CAISDRQGDRYGYTF. CDR3 bases: TGTGCCATCAGTGATCGACAGGGAGATCGTTATGGCTACACCTTC.

The genes are TRBV27 and TRBJ1-4, with 10 nucleotides matching TRBD1. V trimming: 0 bases; J trimming: 0 bases; junction bases outside the gene matches: 4. Per germline, CDR1 MNHEY and CDR2 SMNVEV (reference sequence). The CDR3 spans 18 residues. The CDR3 DNA reads as TGTGCCAGCAGTTTATCGGGGACAGGGGTCGCAACTAATGAAAAACTGTTTTTT. Translating gives CASSLSGTGVATNEKLFF.

This clone was recorded a few times. The J gene is TRBJ1-6, the V gene TRBV5-1, with D unclear. Between the trimmed V and J ends, which lost 2 bases and 1 base, there was a span of 7 bases. CDR3 length: 15 amino acids. Per germline, CDR1 SGHRS and CDR2 YFSETQ. The CDR3, as DNA: TGCGCCAGCAGCTTTGCGGGGTCCTATAATTCACCCCTCCACTTT. This encodes CASSFAGSYNSPLHF.

This sequence joins TRBV9 and TRBJ1-3; no firm D call. The V and J ends lost 3 bases and 6 bases respectively, with 13 bases between them. The CDR3 sequence is 14 residues long. The germline V gene encodes CDR1 SGDLS and CDR2 YYNGEE. The CDR3 DNA is TGTGCCAGCAGCGCTCCTGGGCAGCCAAACACCATATATTTT. Translating it yields CASSAPGQPNTIYF.

The chain is built from TRBV12-5 and TRBJ2-5; D remains ambiguous. The CDR3 sequence is 12 residues long. Trimming removed 1 base from V and 3 bases from J, with 3 bases in between. From germline, CDR1 is LGHNT and CDR2 FRNRAP. CDR3 coding DNA: TGTGCTAGTGGTTTGGCAGAAGAGACCCAGTACTTC. Protein sequence: CASGLAEETQYF. The whole variable domain, filled in from reference TRBV12-5 and TRBJ2-5, reads DARVTQTPRHKVTEMGQEVTMRCQPILGHNTVFWYRQTMMQGLELLAYFRNRAPLDDSGMPKDRFSAEMPDATLATLKIQPSEPRDSAVYFCASGLAEETQYFGPGTRLLVL.

The chain joins TRBV5-1 to TRBJ2-7, with 7 bases identical to TRBD2. The J segment lost 6 bases and the V segment lost 3 bases, leaving 3 bases of the junction unmatched. Germline loops: CDR1 SGHRS, CDR2 YFSETQ. This CDR3 comprises 12 residues. CDR3: CASSSTSREQYF. The CDR3 nucleotides read TGCGCCAGCAGCTCGACTAGCCGCGAGCAGTACTTC.